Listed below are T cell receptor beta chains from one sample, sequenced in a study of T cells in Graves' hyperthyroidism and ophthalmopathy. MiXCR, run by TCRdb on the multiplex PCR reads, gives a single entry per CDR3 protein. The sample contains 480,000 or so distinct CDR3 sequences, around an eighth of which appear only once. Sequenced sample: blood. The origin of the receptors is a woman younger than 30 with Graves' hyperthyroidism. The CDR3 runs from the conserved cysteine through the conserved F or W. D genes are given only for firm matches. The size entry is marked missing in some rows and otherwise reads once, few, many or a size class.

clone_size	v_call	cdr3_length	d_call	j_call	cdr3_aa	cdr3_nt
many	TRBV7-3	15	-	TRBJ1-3	CASSLSTGTGNTIYF	TGTGCCAGCAGCTTAAGCACAGGGACTGGAAACACCATATATTTT
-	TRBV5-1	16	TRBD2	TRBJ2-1	CASSPGTSNWGDEQFF	TGCGCCAGCAGCCCTGGGACTAGCAATTGGGGCGATGAGCAGTTCTTC
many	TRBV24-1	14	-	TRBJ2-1	CATSDFGDWDEQFF	TGTGCCACCAGTGATTTTGGGGACTGGGATGAGCAGTTCTTC
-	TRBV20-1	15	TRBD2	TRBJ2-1	CSAPTGLAGANEQFF	TGCAGTGCTCCGACCGGACTAGCGGGAGCTAATGAGCAGTTCTTC
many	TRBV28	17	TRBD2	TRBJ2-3	CASSPSFGGGKGDTQYF	TGTGCCAGCAGCCCGAGCTTTGGGGGAGGGAAGGGAGATACGCAGTATTTT
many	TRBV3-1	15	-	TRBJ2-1	CASSPTRFSYNEQFF	TGTGCCAGCAGCCCAACTAGGTTCTCCTACAATGAGCAGTTCTTC
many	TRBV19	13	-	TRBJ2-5	CASSRRGRETQYF	TGTGCCAGTAGTAGGCGGGGGCGGGAGACCCAGTACTTC
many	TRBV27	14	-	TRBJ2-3	CASTHGYGTDTQYF	TGTGCCAGCACCCACGGATATGGCACAGATACGCAGTATTTT
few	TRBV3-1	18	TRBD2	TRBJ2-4	CASSQDRLAVRVKNIQYF	TGTGCCAGCAGCCAAGATCGTCTAGCGGTTCGTGTCAAAAACATTCAGTACTTC
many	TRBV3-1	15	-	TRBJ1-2	CASSQGALLNYGYTF	TGTGCCAGCAGCCAAGGGGCACTCCTGAACTATGGCTACACCTTC
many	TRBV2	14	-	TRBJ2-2	CASKGQRSTGELFF	TGTGCCAGCAAAGGACAGCGAAGTACCGGGGAGCTGTTTTTT
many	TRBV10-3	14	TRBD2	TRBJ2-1	CAIGTAGGYNEQFF	TGTGCCATCGGGACAGCGGGAGGATACAATGAGCAGTTCTTC
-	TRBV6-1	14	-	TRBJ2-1	CASSEAEPLNEQFF	TGTGCCAGCAGTGAAGCAGAGCCCCTCAATGAGCAGTTCTTC
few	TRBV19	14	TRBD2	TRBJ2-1	CASTALAGEGEQFF	TGTGCCAGTACGGCACTAGCGGGAGAAGGGGAGCAGTTCTTC
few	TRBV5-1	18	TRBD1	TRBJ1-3	CASSRGTGYLNSGNTIYF	TGCGCCAGCAGCCGGGGGACAGGTTACCTAAACTCTGGAAACACCATATATTTT
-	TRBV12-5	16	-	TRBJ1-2	CASGLGNFDRPGGYTF	TGTGCTAGTGGTTTGGGGAATTTCGACAGGCCAGGTGGCTACACCTTC
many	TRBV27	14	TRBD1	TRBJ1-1	CASNSRGVNTEAFF	TGTGCCAGCAACTCCAGGGGGGTGAACACTGAAGCTTTCTTT
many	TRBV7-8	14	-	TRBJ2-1	CASFPGSKADEQFF	TGTGCCAGCTTTCCGGGTTCCAAGGCGGATGAGCAGTTCTTC
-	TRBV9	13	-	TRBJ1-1	CASSVEGVTEAFF	TGTGCCAGCAGCGTAGAAGGGGTTACTGAAGCTTTCTTT
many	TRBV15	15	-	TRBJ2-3	CATSRGRGGTDTQYF	TGTGCCACCAGCAGAGGGAGGGGGGGCACAGATACGCAGTATTTT
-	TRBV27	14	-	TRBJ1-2	CTSSLSGTNYGYTF	TGTACCAGCAGTTTATCGGGCACTAACTATGGCTACACCTTC
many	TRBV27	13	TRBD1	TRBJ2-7	CASSYQTGTEQYF	TGTGCCAGCAGTTATCAGACAGGGACCGAGCAGTACTTC
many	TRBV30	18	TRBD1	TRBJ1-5	CAWSGWDSESYSNQPQHF	TGTGCCTGGAGTGGCTGGGACAGCGAATCATATAGCAATCAGCCCCAGCATTTT
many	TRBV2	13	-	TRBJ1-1	CASSEGETTEAFF	TGTGCCAGCAGTGAAGGGGAAACCACTGAAGCTTTCTTT
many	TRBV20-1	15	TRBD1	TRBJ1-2	CSAHPPGQGATGYTF	TGCAGTGCTCACCCCCCGGGACAGGGGGCTACTGGCTACACCTTC
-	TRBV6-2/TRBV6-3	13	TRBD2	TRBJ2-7	CASRSGSSYEQYF	TGTGCCAGCAGAAGCGGGAGCTCCTACGAGCAGTACTTC
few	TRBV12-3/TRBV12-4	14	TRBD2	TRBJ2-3	CAIQTPRGGDTQYF	TGTGCCATCCAGACCCCACGGGGGGGAGATACGCAGTATTTT
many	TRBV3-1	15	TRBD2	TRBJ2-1	CASSHLAGGRNEQFF	TGTGCCAGCAGCCATCTTGCGGGAGGTCGAAATGAGCAGTTCTTC
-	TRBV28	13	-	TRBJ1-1	CASSFSEETEAFF	TGTGCCAGCAGTTTTTCGGAAGAGACTGAAGCTTTCTTT
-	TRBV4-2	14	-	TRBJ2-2	CASSRVPDTGELFF	TGTGCCAGCAGCCGAGTACCGGACACCGGGGAGCTGTTTTTT
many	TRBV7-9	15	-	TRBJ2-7	CASSPGTWEFYEQYF	TGTGCCAGCAGCCCAGGGACTTGGGAATTCTACGAGCAGTACTTC
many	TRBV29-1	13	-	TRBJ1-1	CSAEGTLNTEAFF	TGCAGCGCTGAGGGGACTCTGAACACTGAAGCTTTCTTT
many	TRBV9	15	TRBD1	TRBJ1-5	CASSVDDRGRQPQHF	TGTGCCAGCAGCGTAGATGACAGGGGGCGTCAGCCCCAGCATTTT
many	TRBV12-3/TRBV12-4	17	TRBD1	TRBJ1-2	CASSKAGTGGIDYGYTF	TGTGCCAGCAGTAAAGCCGGGACAGGGGGGATAGACTATGGCTACACCTTC